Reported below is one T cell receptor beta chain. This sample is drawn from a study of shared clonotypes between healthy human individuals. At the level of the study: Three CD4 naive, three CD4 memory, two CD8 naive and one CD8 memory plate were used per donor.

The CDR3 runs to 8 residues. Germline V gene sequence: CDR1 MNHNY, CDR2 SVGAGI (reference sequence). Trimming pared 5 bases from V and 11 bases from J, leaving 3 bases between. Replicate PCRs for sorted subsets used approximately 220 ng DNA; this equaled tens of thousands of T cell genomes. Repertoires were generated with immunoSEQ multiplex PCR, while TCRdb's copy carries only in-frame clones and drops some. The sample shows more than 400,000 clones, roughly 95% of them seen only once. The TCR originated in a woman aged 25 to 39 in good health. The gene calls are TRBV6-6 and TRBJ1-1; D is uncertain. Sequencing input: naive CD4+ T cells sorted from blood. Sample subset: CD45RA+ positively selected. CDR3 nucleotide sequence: TGTGCCAGCAGTGGGGCTTTCTTT. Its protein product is CASSGAFF.